Shown below are 10 T cell receptor beta chains from a single sample sequenced in a study of T-cell reconstitution after alpha-beta-depleted transplantation in children. The TCRbeta library incorporated unique molecular identifiers. TCRdb itself ran the PCR reads through MiXCR, one entry per CDR3 protein. The profile covers about 500,000 distinct CDR3 sequences, with about 30% appearing a single time and more than 2% taken by the ten largest. The sample was PBMCs from the stem cell graft donor, taken from the stem cell graft. The receptors here all came from a human donor who donated a stem cell graft to a child with aplastic anemia.

The gene calls are TRBV11-1 and TRBJ2-6; either TRBD1 or TRBD2 may fit D (5 bases each). The CDR3 extends over 20 amino acids. Per germline, CDR1 SGHAT and CDR2 FQDESV (reference sequence). V was shortened by 5 bases and J by 0 bases, with 23 bases between the two germline ends. The CDR3 is CASSPTVGVELSSGANVLTF. Here the CDR3 DNA reads TGTGCCAGCAGCCCAACCGTGGGGGTAGAACTTAGCTCTGGGGCCAACGTCCTGACTTTC. Filled out from reference TRBV11-1 and TRBJ2-6, the complete variable domain reads EAEVAQSPRYKITEKSQAVAFWCDPISGHATLYWYRQILGQGPELLVQFQDESVVDDSQLPKDRFSAERLKGVDSTLKIQPAELGDSAMYLCASSPTVGVELSSGANVLTFGAGSRLTVL.

The V gene is TRBV3-1, the J gene TRBJ2-2; D unclear. Per the germline V gene, CDR1 is LGHDT and CDR2 is YNNKEL (reference sequence). Deletions cut 1 base from V and 6 bases from J, with 12 bases between. The CDR3 is 15 residues long. CDR3 sequence: CASSQASLVSGELFF. The CDR3 DNA reads as TGTGCCAGCAGCCAAGCCTCTCTGGTATCCGGGGAGCTGTTTTTT.

This clonotype was seen a handful of times. V is TRBV5-5 and J is TRBJ1-6; D is unresolved. The CDR3 has 12 amino acids. V dropped 2 bases and J dropped 3 bases, with 0 bases sitting between them. The germline V gene encodes CDR1 SGHKS and CDR2 YYEKEE (reference sequence). DNA for the CDR3: TGTGCCAGCAGCTTCTATAATTCACCCCTCCACTTT. Translation gives CASSFYNSPLHF.

The chain carries TRBV5-1 and TRBJ2-3; tentatively, D is TRBD2 (6 bases). V was clipped by 4 bases and J by 1 base, with 10 bases between them. Germline assignment: CDR1 SGHRS and CDR2 YFSETQ. The CDR3 contains 14 residues. The CDR3 DNA is TGCGCCAGCAGCGCCGGGAGCGGCACAGATACGCAGTATTTT. This gives the protein CASSAGSGTDTQYF.

The V gene is TRBV7-2, the J gene TRBJ2-2; D remains unclear. Germline-derived CDR1 and CDR2 are SGHTA and FQGNSA. V was shortened by 7 bases and J by 2 bases, with 14 bases between the two germline ends. The CDR3 has 15 residues. CDR3 loop: CASTPGEPNTGELFF. The CDR3 region has the DNA TGTGCCAGCACCCCTGGGGAACCAAACACCGGGGAGCTGTTTTTT.

The CDR3: CASSPTISGLYEQYF. CDR3 coding DNA: TGCGCCAGCAGCCCTACTATTTCCGGGCTCTACGAGCAGTACTTC. The chain combines TRBV4-1 with TRBJ2-7; D ambiguous. The CDR3 sequence is 15 residues long. V shed 4 bases and J shed 3 bases, with 16 bases lying between them. Germline loops: CDR1 MGHRA, CDR2 YSYEKL.

V and J are TRBV29-1 and TRBJ2-5, with 11 bases fitting TRBD2. The J segment lost 5 bases and the V segment lost 2 bases, leaving 13 bases of the junction unmatched. Germline loops: CDR1 SQVTM, CDR2 ANQGSEA. This CDR3 region has 17 residues. CDR3 sequence reads: CSVEKGTSGSGRETQYF. Here the CDR3 DNA reads TGCAGCGTTGAAAAGGGAACTAGCGGGAGCGGCAGGGAGACCCAGTACTTC.

The rearrangement links TRBV12-3 or TRBV12-4 to TRBJ2-3; TRBD2 agrees at 8 bases. Unmatched junction bases numbered 12, after V lost 2 bases and J lost 5 bases. The CDR3 is 17 residues long. CDR3 region: CASSLSTSGHVGDTQYF. The CDR3 DNA sequence: TGTGCCAGCAGTTTAAGCACTAGCGGCCATGTCGGAGATACGCAGTATTTT.

The chain employs TRBV29-1 and TRBJ1-1; D unclear. CDR1 is SQVTM, CDR2 ANQGSEA, per germline. V lost 6 bases, J lost 11 bases, and 16 bases lay in between. The length of the CDR3 is 11 residues. The CDR3 DNA sequence: TGCAGCGTCGGGGATCGGGTGGGGGCTTTCTTT. It codes for CSVGDRVGAFF.

The rearrangement joins TRBV29-1 to TRBJ2-5, with TRBD2 as a possible D gene (6 bases). This CDR3 region has 11 residues. The germline V and J ends were trimmed by 7 bases and 5 bases, with 11 bases remaining between them. Per the germline V gene, CDR1 is SQVTM and CDR2 is ANQGSEA. Here the CDR3 reads CSAIRGETQYF. The CDR3 DNA sequence: TGCAGCGCTATTCGGGGGGAGACCCAGTACTTC.